This record concerns one TCR beta chain sequence. Antigen unknown. Germline V gene data show CDR1 as SNHLY and CDR2 as FYNNEI. The length of the CDR3 is 17 residues. V gave up 4 bases and J gave up 1 base, with 17 bases separating them. This specimen belongs to a study of a mutant IDH1 vaccine in newly diagnosed glioma. Study information: Vaccine administration was initiated 4-6 weeks following radiotherapy alone, or with temozolomide cycles.

The protocol was immunoSEQ multiplex PCR, while the TCRdb copy is restricted to in-frame clones and leaves out a portion. There are fewer than 95,000 clones in the sample; 75% to 85% occur only once, and 5.2% lies in the top ten. Noted time point: week 47, end of study. Doses comprised 300 ug of mutant IDH1 20-mer peptide each, plus topical imiquimod. The chain recombines TRBV2 with TRBJ2-1, with D possibly matching TRBD2 (7 bases). This specimen was PBMCs, taken from a glioma patient whose treatment included an IDH1 peptide vaccine. The sequence was collected from a man between 35 and 55 years old with glioma. CDR3 region: CASSVPKGEGSYNEQFF. In DNA, the CDR3 is TGTGCCAGCAGTGTCCCAAAGGGGGAGGGTTCCTACAATGAGCAGTTCTTC.